Following are 30 T cell receptor beta chains from one sample sequenced in a study of cytomegalovirus exposure and HLA in healthy donors. Both 60 Vbeta primers and 13 Jbeta primers went into the PCR. Method: immunoSEQ multiplex PCR; TCRdb's copy keeps in-frame clones and lacks some. The sample gives approximately 150,000 clones, about a tenth of which show up once; about 2% is in the top ten. The sequencing input was PBMCs. Receptors were obtained from a male donor in good health and CMV-seronegative.

This clone was seen only a few times. This chain links TRBV6-1 with TRBJ2-7; tentatively, D is TRBD2 (5 bases). The length of the CDR3 is 15 residues. V lost 6 bases, J lost 0 bases, and 15 bases lay in between. Germline CDR1 reads MNHNS; CDR2 reads SASEGT. CDR3 sequence (DNA): TGTGCCAGCAGGACGACGGGATGGAGCTCCTACGAGCAGTACTTC. Encoded protein: CASRTTGWSSYEQYF.

This clone has just a few counts. This sequence joins TRBV11-1 and TRBJ2-7, with D possibly matching TRBD2 (5 bases). The CDR3 runs 15 residues. Germline V gene lookup returns CDR1 SGHAT and CDR2 FQDESV (reference sequence). The V end lost 1 base, the J end lost 2 bases, and 12 bases lay between the germline ends. This chain's CDR3 is CASSLGRGIAYEQYF. The CDR3 bases are TGTGCCAGCAGCTTAGGTCGAGGGATCGCCTACGAGCAGTACTTC.

This clone was found a few times. V is TRBV30 and J is TRBJ2-3; D possibly corresponds to TRBD2 (5 bases). Germline CDR1 GTSNPN, CDR2 SVGIG (reference sequence). V lost 0 bases and J 4 bases, leaving 11 bases between the germline ends. The CDR3 sequence is 14 residues long. For the CDR3, the DNA is TGTGCCTGGAGTGTACTAGGGTTGGCAGATACGCAGTATTTT. Translated: CAWSVLGLADTQYF.

The table lists this clone with a few counts. V is TRBV19 and J is TRBJ1-5, with 7 bases matching TRBD1. The junction had 7 bases not matched to a gene; V was cut back by 3 bases and J by 2 bases. Germline assignment: CDR1 LNHDA and CDR2 SQIVND (reference sequence). CDR3 length: 16 residues. The CDR3 bases are TGTGCCAGTAGTATTACAGGGGCCATGGGCAATCAGCCCCAGCATTTT. Its translation: CASSITGAMGNQPQHF. The variable domain in full, completed from reference TRBV19 and TRBJ1-5, reads DGGITQSPKYLFRKEGQNVTLSCEQNLNHDAMYWYRQDPGQGLRLIYYSQIVNDFQKGDIAEGYSVSREKKESFPLTVTSAQKNPTAFYLCASSITGAMGNQPQHFGDGTRLSIL.

V is TRBV28 and J is TRBJ1-5; 7 positions match TRBD1. The CDR3 spans 18 residues. V lost 9 bases to trimming and J lost 0 bases; unmatched junction nucleotides: 17. CDR1 and CDR2 from the germline V gene are MDHEN and SYDVKM. The CDR3 region has the DNA TGTGCCAGTGTGGGACAGCCTAGGCTCTCCGTTAGCAATCAGCCCCAGCATTTT. Translation: CASVGQPRLSVSNQPQHF.

V and J are TRBV2 and TRBJ2-7; tentatively, D is TRBD2 (6 bases). The CDR3 runs to 14 residues. CDR1 and CDR2 (germline): SNHLY, FYNNEI. V lost 4 bases and J lost 2, with 12 bases in between. The CDR3 is CASSGGTLTYEQYF. In DNA, the CDR3 is TGTGCCAGCAGTGGGGGGACTCTTACCTACGAGCAGTACTTC.

This clone was observed a few times. The rearrangement uses TRBV7-3 and TRBJ2-3; possible D gene TRBD2, 6 bases. This CDR3 has 16 amino acids. The germline V gene encodes CDR1 SGHTA and CDR2 FQGTGA. V was shortened by 5 bases and J by 3 bases, with 18 bases between the two germline ends. The CDR3 is CASSLLGTLGTDTQYF. DNA of the CDR3: TGTGCCAGCAGCCTGTTGGGGACTCTGGGGACAGATACGCAGTATTTT. Supplemented by reference TRBV7-3 and TRBJ2-3, the full variable domain reads GAGVSQTPSNKVTEKGKYVELRCDPISGHTALYWYRQSLGQGPEFLIYFQGTGAADDSGLPNDRFFAVRPEGSVSTLKIQRTERGDSAVYLCASSLLGTLGTDTQYFGPGTRLTVL.

Only a few counts were recorded for this clone. This chain joins TRBV6-6 and TRBJ1-1, with TRBD1 as a possible D gene (6 bases). Germline lookup yields CDR1 MNHNY and CDR2 SVGAGI (reference sequence). The CDR3 has 14 amino acids. Between the trimmed V and J ends, which lost 0 bases and 7 bases, there was a span of 12 bases. The CDR3 DNA follows: TGTGCCAGCAGTTACTCCGGGACACGGCTTGAAGCTTTCTTT. Protein product: CASSYSGTRLEAFF.

In its sample, this clone was seen a few times. The chain couples TRBV9 to TRBJ2-2; D not certain. V was cut by 0 bases and J by 1 base, with 7 bases left in between. Germline values: CDR1 SGDLS, CDR2 YYNGEE. CDR3 length: 15 amino acids. The CDR3 nucleotides are TGTGCCAGCAGCGTAGTACAGATGAACACCGGGGAGCTGTTTTTT. Translation gives CASSVVQMNTGELFF.

This clone was seen a handful of times. The chain is built from TRBV5-1 and TRBJ2-3; 7 bases line up with TRBD2. This CDR3 spans 14 amino acids. CDR1 is SGHRS, CDR2 YFSETQ, per germline. Trimming took 6 bases from V and 0 from J; bases not matched to a gene: 4. CDR3 sequence (DNA): TGCGCCAGCAATCGGGGGGAGAGCACAGATACGCAGTATTTT. Translation gives CASNRGESTDTQYF.

This clone was seen only a few times. The J gene is TRBJ2-7, the V gene TRBV5-4; D might be TRBD2 (6 bases). CDR1 and CDR2 from the germline V gene are SGHNT and YYREEE (reference sequence). The CDR3 is 15 amino acids. The V end lost 4 bases, the J end lost 1 base, and 15 bases lay between the germline ends. In DNA, the CDR3 is TGTGCCAGCAGCCCGCGGGGTGTCCCTTCCTACGAGCAGTACTTC. Protein product: CASSPRGVPSYEQYF.

CDR3 residues: CASSSRQGADTQYF. As DNA, the CDR3 is TGTGCCAGCAGCTCTAGACAGGGAGCGGATACGCAGTATTTT. The J gene is TRBJ2-3, the V gene TRBV5-4, with TRBD1 identical over 7 bases. The CDR3 has 14 residues. V was clipped by 3 bases and J by 6 bases; unmatched bases: 7. Germline V gene sequence: CDR1 SGHNT, CDR2 YYREEE (reference sequence).

V gene TRBV4-3 combines with J gene TRBJ2-1, with 7 bases aligning to TRBD1. The CDR3 totals 18 residues. The junction had 12 bases not matched to a gene; V was cut back by 0 bases and J by 4 bases. The germline V gene encodes CDR1 LGHNA and CDR2 YSLEER. CDR3 DNA sequence: TGCGCCAGCAGCCAAGAACCCCCGGGACAGAGGGTTTACAATGAGCAGTTCTTC. Amino acids: CASSQEPPGQRVYNEQFF.

This chain uses TRBV5-1 with TRBJ2-5; weak D call: TRBD1 (5 bases). Germline V gene sequence: CDR1 SGHRS, CDR2 YFSETQ. The V end lost 0 bases, the J end lost 5 bases, and 17 bases lay between the germline ends. This CDR3 has 16 amino acids. This chain's CDR3 is CASSLAVTVDDETQYF. The CDR3 DNA reads as TGCGCCAGCAGCTTGGCCGTGACAGTTGACGATGAGACCCAGTACTTC.

This chain connects TRBV6-5 to TRBJ2-1; possible D gene TRBD1, 6 bases. The V gene lost 7 bases and the J gene lost 7 bases, with 11 bases spanning the gap. The CDR3 has 12 amino acids. The V gene's germline CDR1 is MNHEY and CDR2 SVGAGI. As DNA, the CDR3 is TGTGCCAGCATGGGCAGGGGTAATGAGCAGTTCTTC. This translates into CASMGRGNEQFF.

This chain links TRBV6-4 with TRBJ2-1; 9 bases match TRBD2. This CDR3 comprises 15 residues. The V and J ends lost 0 bases and 9 bases, in that order; junction bases with no gene match: 6. CDR1 MRHNA and CDR2 SNTAGT come from the germline V gene. CDR3 amino acids: CASSDSGRGGSEQFF. The CDR3 DNA follows: TGTGCCAGCAGTGACTCGGGGCGGGGGGGATCTGAGCAGTTCTTC.

V gene TRBV4-3 combines with J gene TRBJ2-3; the D is unclear. V was cut by 1 base and J by 4 bases, with 9 bases left in between. The CDR3 spans 14 residues. Germline CDR1 LGHNA, CDR2 YSLEER. CDR3 protein: CASSQGNSPDTQYF. The CDR3 DNA sequence: TGCGCCAGCAGCCAAGGAAATAGCCCAGATACGCAGTATTTT.

V usage is TRBV29-1 and J usage is TRBJ2-5; maybe TRBD1 (7 bases). V was trimmed by 6 bases and J by 6 bases, leaving 20 bases between them. CDR3 size: 14 residues. Germline loops: CDR1 SQVTM, CDR2 ANQGSEA. CDR3 coding DNA: TGCAGCGTGGACCGGGCAGGGGGGAGGAAGACCCAGTACTTC. This translates into CSVDRAGGRKTQYF.

The CDR3 region has the DNA TGCAGCGTCCCGACAGTGGGGTATGGCTACACCTTC. Protein sequence: CSVPTVGYGYTF. This rearrangement joins TRBV29-1 to TRBJ1-2; a weak D match, TRBD1 (5 bases). This CDR3 has 12 residues. Trimming took off 6 bases at V and 5 bases at J, with 13 bases between the two ends. Germline assignment: CDR1 SQVTM and CDR2 ANQGSEA.

V usage is TRBV7-9 and J usage is TRBJ2-1; D might be TRBD2 (6 bases). The V end was cut by 7 bases, the J end by 0 bases, with 13 bases between. The length of the CDR3 is 15 residues. Germline V gene sequence: CDR1 SEHNR, CDR2 FQNEAQ (reference sequence). The CDR3 coding sequence is TGTGCCAGCACCCCGCTAGCGAGCTCCTACAATGAGCAGTTCTTC. Translation: CASTPLASSYNEQFF.

This sequence joins TRBV15 and TRBJ1-2, with D tentatively TRBD1 (6 bases). Per germline, CDR1 LNHNV and CDR2 YYDKDF (reference sequence). The CDR3 contains 15 residues. Trimming removed 2 bases from V and 4 bases from J, with 14 bases in between. The DNA for the CDR3 is TGTGCCACCAGCAGACCCGAGACAGGAACCTATGGCTACACCTTC. Protein: CATSRPETGTYGYTF.

This clone has only a few counts. The gene calls are TRBV10-1 and TRBJ2-7; maybe TRBD2 (6 bases). The CDR3 totals 14 residues. V was pared by 7 bases and J by 0 bases, with 13 bases between. CDR1 WNHNN and CDR2 SYGVQD come from the germline V gene (reference sequence). CDR3 coding DNA: TGCGCCAGCATCGGGACTGTGAGCTCCTACGAGCAGTACTTC. Amino acids: CASIGTVSSYEQYF.

The chain uses TRBV27 and TRBJ2-3; the D gene is possibly TRBD2 (6 bases). CDR3 size: 14 residues. V was trimmed by 7 bases and J by 5 bases, leaving 16 bases between them. Looked up from germline, CDR1 is MNHEY and CDR2 is SMNVEV (reference sequence). The CDR3 loop is CASINSGFEDTQYF. In DNA, the CDR3 is TGTGCCAGCATCAATAGCGGTTTCGAAGATACGCAGTATTTT.

This clone came up a few times. The V gene is TRBV7-2, the J gene TRBJ2-2; no clear D gene. Germline values: CDR1 SGHTA, CDR2 FQGNSA. The CDR3 loop spans 13 amino acids. The germline V and J ends were trimmed by 1 base and 6 bases, with 6 bases remaining between them. Here the CDR3 reads CASSLGLAGELFF. The CDR3 nucleotides are TGTGCCAGCAGCTTAGGGCTCGCCGGGGAGCTGTTTTTT.

The chain employs TRBV28 and TRBJ2-1; possible D gene TRBD2, 5 bases. This CDR3 spans 16 amino acids. The germline V and J ends were trimmed by 0 bases and 7 bases, with 16 bases remaining between them. CDR1 MDHEN and CDR2 SYDVKM come from the germline V gene. The CDR3 DNA follows: TGTGCCAGCAGTTTATGGGACGGGGTGGCCGGGAATGAGCAGTTCTTC. It translates to CASSLWDGVAGNEQFF.

In this sample, this clone turned up a few times. V gene TRBV27 combines with J gene TRBJ2-7; TRBD2 might be the D (6 bases). The germline gives CDR1 MNHEY, CDR2 SMNVEV (reference sequence). The CDR3 has 14 residues. V lost 2 bases and J lost 3, with 11 bases in between. CDR3 sequence (DNA): TGTGCCAGCAGTTTAGGGGACTGGGGCTACGAGCAGTACTTC. It specifies CASSLGDWGYEQYF.

This clone was picked up a small number of times. This chain connects TRBV6-5 to TRBJ1-2; D is possibly TRBD1 (5 bases). This CDR3 has 11 amino acids. Germline lookup yields CDR1 MNHEY and CDR2 SVGAGI. Trimming stripped 11 bases from V and 5 bases from J, with 12 bases between. The CDR3 region is CASRGGYGYTF. CDR3 DNA: TGTGCCTCTCGCGGGGGGTATGGCTACACCTTC.

This clone was detected only a few times. CDR3 amino acids: CSTLTGPNEKLFF. In DNA, the CDR3 is TGCAGCACCCTGACAGGTCCTAATGAAAAACTGTTTTTT. The J gene is TRBJ1-4, the V gene TRBV29-1; D is possibly TRBD1 (6 bases). Deletions cut 8 bases from V and 3 bases from J, with 13 bases between. Germline lookup yields CDR1 SQVTM and CDR2 ANQGSEA. The CDR3 is 13 amino acids.

This clone came up a few times. The rearrangement links TRBV5-1 to TRBJ1-1, with 7 bases aligning to TRBD1. There are 14 residues in the CDR3. Per the germline V gene, CDR1 is SGHRS and CDR2 is YFSETQ. The ends lost 6 bases at V and 1 base at J; junction bases unmatched: 6. The CDR3 coding sequence is TGCGCCAGCACCCTGACAGGGAGGAACACTGAAGCTTTCTTT. Translation: CASTLTGRNTEAFF.

The rearrangement links TRBV4-3 to TRBJ1-2, with 11 nucleotides matching TRBD1. Germline CDR1 is LGHNA and CDR2 is YSLEER. Germline trimming cut 0 bases from V and 7 bases from J; bases unmatched to any gene: 4. CDR3 length: 15 amino acids. In DNA form, the CDR3 reads TGCGCCAGCAGCCAAGATCGGACAGGGGGCTCTGGCTACACCTTC. Residues: CASSQDRTGGSGYTF.